This TCR beta chain is from a study of T cell changes during pregnancy in multiple sclerosis. Assay used: immunoSEQ multiplex PCR; TCRdb lists only in-frame clones, some missing. The repertoire holds about 40,000 clones, around nine tenths seen once, with approximately 5.3% in the top ten. The CDR3 runs 15 residues. Germline V gene sequence: CDR1 MNHEY, CDR2 SVGAGI. The V end lost 5 bases, the J end lost 9 bases, and 17 bases lay between the germline ends. The source is a female donor in good health, enrolled as a control in a pregnancy study. This chain connects TRBV6-5 to TRBJ1-6; maybe TRBD1 (6 bases). The material was peripheral blood, obtained in the first trimester of pregnancy. The CDR3 loop is CASSRPQGMGSPLHF. Written as DNA, the CDR3 is TGTGCCAGCAGTCGCCCCCAGGGGATGGGTTCACCCCTCCACTTT.